The sequence of this T cell receptor beta chain was determined in a study of identical twins. Findings and limits, study-wide: Part of the zero-insertion signal could reflect confounding by invariant MAIT and iNKT cells. Beta clonotypes that were abundant in cord blood contained fewer insertions, a pattern absent from memory repertoires.

Donors uniformly comprised healthy Caucasians. This clonotype was seen a handful of times. The antigen is not known. At one end, the junction sequence differs from germline, possibly due to a read error. The germline CDR1 and CDR2 sequences are SGHRS and YFSETQ. This CDR3 is 18 amino acids long. Carrying unique molecular identifiers, the cDNA also gained a universal primer site through template switching. TCRdb re-called the 5' RACE reads through MiXCR, storing one row per CDR3 protein. The sample includes 410,000 or so distinct CDR3 sequences, less than 20% seen only once; the top ten take about 12%. The receptor was isolated from a middle-aged man in good health. The chain has TRBV5-1 and TRBJ2-2; 12 positions agree with TRBD2. Material for sequencing was naive T cells sorted from blood. As DNA, the CDR3 is TGCGCCAGCAGCTTGGGAGGACTAGCGGGGCCGAAAACCGGGGAGCTGTTTTTT. Its protein is CASSLGGLAGPKTGELFF.